These 19 T cell receptor beta chains share one sample of origin, sequenced in a study of cytomegalovirus exposure and HLA in healthy donors. Primers included in the PCR were 60 Vbeta and 13 Jbeta primers. Profiled with immunoSEQ multiplex PCR; TCRdb holds only in-frame clones, not every one. The table shows approximately 130,000 clones, with 60% to 75% occurring only once. The specimen was PBMCs. Source of these receptors: a woman aged 40 to 55 in good health and CMV-seropositive.

The chain carries TRBV27 and TRBJ1-2; 12 bases align to TRBD1. Germline V CDR1 and CDR2: MNHEY, SMNVEV (reference sequence). This CDR3 contains 14 residues. J was trimmed by 8 bases and V by 6 bases; bases with no gene match: 7. The CDR3, as DNA: TGTGCCAGCAGCGCGGGACAGGGGGCGCGAGGCTACACCTTC. Encoded protein: CASSAGQGARGYTF.

The V gene is TRBV6-5, the J gene TRBJ2-6; D gene uncertain. Germline V CDR1 and CDR2: MNHEY, SVGAGI. This CDR3 has 14 amino acids. V shed 5 bases and J shed 1 base, with 6 bases lying between them. The CDR3 sequence: CASSIESGANVLTF. Here the CDR3 DNA reads TGTGCCAGCAGTATCGAGTCTGGGGCCAACGTCCTGACTTTC.

The rearrangement links TRBV7-8 to TRBJ2-2; 11 nucleotides line up with TRBD2. Germline values: CDR1 SGHVS, CDR2 FQNEAQ. The J segment lost 1 base and the V segment lost 5 bases, leaving 3 bases of the junction unmatched. The CDR3 covers 16 residues. The CDR3 loop is CASSLLAGGNTGELFF. As DNA, the CDR3 is TGTGCCAGCAGCCTTCTAGCGGGAGGGAACACCGGGGAGCTGTTTTTT.

This clone was picked up a small number of times. This sequence joins TRBV19 and TRBJ1-1; D gene ambiguous. The germline CDR1 and CDR2 sequences are LNHDA and SQIVND (reference sequence). Trimming shortened V by 7 bases and J by 3 bases, and 15 bases separated the two germline ends. The CDR3 covers 14 residues. DNA for the CDR3: TGTGCCAGTACCCCGGGAAGAGGGTACACTGAAGCTTTCTTT. Its protein is CASTPGRGYTEAFF.

This clone was observed a single time. This rearrangement joins TRBV30 to TRBJ2-6; 9 bases align to TRBD1. V shed 1 base, J shed 3 bases, and the junction held 1 base outside the gene matches. The CDR3 is made up of 15 amino acids. Germline V lookup: CDR1 GTSNPN, CDR2 SVGIG (reference sequence). The CDR3 bases are TGTGCCTGGAGTGGGGACAGGGATGGGGCCAACGTCCTGACTTTC. This gives the protein CAWSGDRDGANVLTF.

This clone was recorded only once. The gene calls are TRBV15 and TRBJ2-3; 7 bases align to TRBD2. CDR1 and CDR2 from the germline V gene are LNHNV and YYDKDF (reference sequence). Losses at the gene ends were 0 bases for V and 3 bases for J; bases not matched to a gene: 0. The CDR3 is made up of 14 amino acids. In DNA, the CDR3 is TGTGCCACCAGCAGAGAGCGGGGGACAGATACGCAGTATTTT. Protein product: CATSRERGTDTQYF.

The gene calls are TRBV9 and TRBJ1-6, with D perhaps matching TRBD1 (5 bases). The CDR3 runs to 16 residues. Trimming pared 2 bases from V and 3 bases from J, leaving 12 bases between. The germline V gene encodes CDR1 SGDLS and CDR2 YYNGEE. DNA of the CDR3: TGTGCCAGCAGCGTGGGGGGAGGGAGCTATAATTCACCCCTCCACTTT. This gives the protein CASSVGGGSYNSPLHF.

The gene calls are TRBV5-8 and TRBJ2-1, with 9 positions matching TRBD2. V dropped 5 bases and J dropped 2; count of bases not matched to a gene: 17. The CDR3 is 19 residues long. The germline V gene has CDR1 SGHTS and CDR2 YDEGEE. CDR3 in amino acids: CASSHLAPKAGGTYNEQFF. CDR3 nucleotides: TGTGCCAGCAGTCACCTTGCTCCCAAAGCGGGAGGAACCTACAATGAGCAGTTCTTC.

The chain links TRBV7-9 to TRBJ2-2; D gene ambiguous. Germline V gives CDR1 SEHNR, CDR2 FQNEAQ (reference sequence). The V and J ends lost 6 bases and 6 bases respectively, with 11 bases between them. There are 13 residues in the CDR3. The CDR3, as DNA: TGTGCCAGCAGTCTCACTGCATCCGGGGAGCTGTTTTTT. It codes for CASSLTASGELFF.

The rearrangement links TRBV10-3 to TRBJ1-1, with 7 nucleotides matching TRBD1. V shed 4 bases and J 11 bases; nucleotides not matched to a gene: 7. The length of the CDR3 is 12 residues. Germline-derived CDR1 and CDR2 are ENHRY and SYGVKD. The CDR3 nucleotides read TGTGCCATCAGTGGGCAGGGGGAATTTGCTTTCTTT. It yields the protein CAISGQGEFAFF.

This chain connects TRBV15 to TRBJ1-1; a weak D match, TRBD1 (6 bases). Trimming stripped 2 bases from V and 7 bases from J, with 14 bases between. CDR3 length equals 14 residues. The germline V gene encodes CDR1 LNHNV and CDR2 YYDKDF (reference sequence). The CDR3, as DNA: TGTGCCACCAGCAGACCCTTTGGACAGCTTGAAGCTTTCTTT. Translating gives CATSRPFGQLEAFF.

The sample holds a few counts of this clone. The rearrangement links TRBV19 to TRBJ1-4; 9 bases match TRBD1. This CDR3 has 15 amino acids. Germline values: CDR1 LNHDA, CDR2 SQIVND (reference sequence). After removal of 4 bases from V and 8 bases from J, the junction contained 8 bases not matched to a gene. The CDR3 reads CASSTGTGSREKLFF. The CDR3 DNA reads TGTGCCAGTAGTACCGGGACAGGGAGCCGCGAAAAACTGTTTTTT.

The chain links TRBV13 to TRBJ1-5, with 8 bases aligning to TRBD1. Germline V gene data show CDR1 as PRHDT and CDR2 as FYEKMQ (reference sequence). This CDR3 comprises 13 residues. Germline trimming cut 5 bases from V and 7 bases from J; bases unmatched to any gene: 4. The CDR3 nucleotides are TGTGCCAGCAGCGCAGGGGGCTGGCAGCCCCAGCATTTT. Translation: CASSAGGWQPQHF.

This chain uses TRBV7-6 with TRBJ1-1, with a weak D call TRBD1 (5 bases). V lost 5 bases, J lost 5 bases, and 9 bases lay in between. Germline V gene data show CDR1 as SGHVS and CDR2 as FNYEAQ. CDR3 length: 12 amino acids. The CDR3 nucleotides are TGTGCCAGCAGCGCGCCAGGGACTGAAGCTTTCTTT. Translated: CASSAPGTEAFF.

This clone has only one observation. The rearrangement links TRBV14 to TRBJ1-2, with D possibly matching TRBD1 (6 bases). Trimming cost V 6 bases and J 3 bases, with 17 bases left between them. The CDR3 is made up of 15 amino acids. The germline V gene has CDR1 SGHDN and CDR2 FVKESK. DNA for the CDR3: TGTGCCAGCAGGCCTGCACAGGGTCAGGACTATGGCTACACCTTC. Its protein product is CASRPAQGQDYGYTF.

J is TRBJ2-7 and V is TRBV10-3, with TRBD2 matching over 8 bases. The trim removed 10 bases at V and 3 bases at J, leaving 8 bases unmatched. There are 13 residues in the CDR3. CDR1 is ENHRY, CDR2 SYGVKD, per germline. CDR3 DNA: TGTGCCAGTCAGGCGGGGGGAAACTACGAGCAGTACTTC. Protein sequence: CASQAGGNYEQYF.

This chain links TRBV16 with TRBJ1-2, with a possible D match to TRBD1 (5 bases). This CDR3 has 14 amino acids. CDR1 and CDR2 (germline): KGHSY, FQNENV. The germline V and J ends were trimmed by 4 bases and 1 base, with 10 bases remaining between them. The DNA of the CDR3 is TGTGCCAGCAGCCCACTACAGGATAACTATGGCTACACCTTC. It translates to CASSPLQDNYGYTF.

This chain joins TRBV10-3 and TRBJ1-6, with D maybe TRBD1 (6 bases). Germline V gene sequence: CDR1 ENHRY, CDR2 SYGVKD. Trimming stripped 6 bases from V and 7 bases from J, with 13 bases between. The CDR3 runs 14 residues. The DNA of the CDR3 is TGTGCCATCAGAGACGACAGGAGAAATTCACCCCTCCACTTT. Translating it yields CAIRDDRRNSPLHF.

The chain recombines TRBV5-4 with TRBJ2-3; 7 bases map to TRBD1. V dropped 4 bases and J dropped 0; count of bases not matched to a gene: 2. Germline CDR1 and CDR2: SGHNT and YYREEE (reference sequence). The CDR3 sequence is 14 residues long. The CDR3, as DNA: TGTGCCAGCAGCCAACAGGGGAGCACAGATACGCAGTATTTT. It encodes CASSQQGSTDTQYF.